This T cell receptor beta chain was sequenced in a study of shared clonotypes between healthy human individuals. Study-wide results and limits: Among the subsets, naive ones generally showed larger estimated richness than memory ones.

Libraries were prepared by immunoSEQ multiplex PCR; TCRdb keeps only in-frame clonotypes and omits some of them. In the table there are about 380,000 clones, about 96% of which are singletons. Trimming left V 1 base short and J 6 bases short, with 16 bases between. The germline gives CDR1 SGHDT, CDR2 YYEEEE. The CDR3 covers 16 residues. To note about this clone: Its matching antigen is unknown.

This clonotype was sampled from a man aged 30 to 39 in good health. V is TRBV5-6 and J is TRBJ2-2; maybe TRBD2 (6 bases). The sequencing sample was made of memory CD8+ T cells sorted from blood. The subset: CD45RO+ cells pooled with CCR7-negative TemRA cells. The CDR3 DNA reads TGTGCCAGCAGCTTGCTTCGGGGAGGATCTTCCGGGGAGCTGTTTTTT. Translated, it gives CASSLLRGGSSGELFF.